This T cell receptor beta chain was profiled in a study of blood T cell repertoires in COVID-19. The overall study: Material from acute and convalescent COVID-19 was sourced from the United States, Italy and Spain.

Original data processing: Amplification from reference gene primers served as the basis for estimated nucleated cell counts. Generated by immunoSEQ multiplex PCR, the TCRdb table keeps only in-frame clones and is missing some. For V, J and clone size, that table is used; D and trimming come from the DNA. Of some 220,000 clones in the sample, around 81% were seen once. The CDR3 has 15 amino acids. In germline, CDR1 is LNHDA, CDR2 SQIVND (reference sequence). V was shortened by 7 bases and J by 6 bases, with 21 bases between the two germline ends. The TCR sequence derives from a human donor in a cohort sampled during active COVID-19. The rearrangement uses TRBV19 and TRBJ1-1, with D tentatively TRBD1 (6 bases). Material for sequencing was peripheral blood. The CDR3: CASTKTGMAGAEAFF. CDR3 nucleotide sequence: TGTGCCAGTACGAAAACAGGGATGGCTGGCGCTGAAGCTTTCTTT. The whole variable domain, filled in from reference TRBV19 and TRBJ1-1, reads DGGITQSPKYLFRKEGQNVTLSCEQNLNHDAMYWYRQDPGQGLRLIYYSQIVNDFQKGDIAEGYSVSREKKESFPLTVTSAQKNPTAFYLCASTKTGMAGAEAFFGQGTRLTVV.